This entry features one T cell receptor (beta chain) sequence. Germline V CDR1 and CDR2: MGHRA, YSYEKL. The CDR3 sequence is 17 residues long. V was pared by 1 base and J by 0 bases, with 1 base of the junction left unmatched. The sample is drawn from a study of T cell changes during pregnancy in multiple sclerosis. Using immunoSEQ multiplex PCR, the repertoire was profiled, and TCRdb retains in-frame clones only, with some absent. The data show around 70,000 clones, with about 92% seen just once and more than 1.4% held by the top ten. V usage is TRBV4-1 and J usage is TRBJ2-6, with TRBD2 matching over 9 bases. This receptor was obtained from a female donor with multiple sclerosis, enrolled in a pregnancy study. Sequences were derived from peripheral blood, sampled after pregnancy. CDR3 coding DNA: TGCGCCAGCAGCCAAGGTAGCGGGAGCTCTGGGGCCAACGTCCTGACTTTC. This sequence encodes CASSQGSGSSGANVLTF.